This T cell receptor (delta chain) was sequenced in a study of delta chains in infants with herpesvirus infections. Germline loops: CDR1 TSWWSYY, CDR2 QGS. V gave up 0 bases and J gave up 7 bases, with 18 bases separating them. The CDR3 runs 16 residues. Reverse transcription of PBMC RNA used primers specific for the gamma and delta chains. TCRdb re-called the RT-PCR reads using CATT. The sample comprises some 880 delta-chain clones, 36% of which are singletons, and approximately 9.5% rests with the top ten. Here the sequenced sample was peripheral blood, taken at time point 2 of longitudinal follow-up. This rearrangement joins TRDV1 to TRDJ1; D gene unclear. This clonotype was sampled from a human donor who was a Ugandan infant, either HIV-exposed or HIV-unexposed (not recorded which). CDR3 sequence: CALGELRPPGRGKLIF. CDR3 nucleotides: TGTGCTCTTGGGGAACTACGGCCTCCTGGAAGAGGTAAACTCATCTTT.